The 18 T cell receptor beta chains below all came from one sample that was sequenced in a study of blood T cell repertoires in COVID-19. TCRdb's table, derived via immunoSEQ multiplex PCR, lists solely in-frame clones and lacks some. The sample comprises about 150,000 clones, 80% of which are singletons, and approximately 0.5% rests with the top ten. Sample: peripheral blood. All receptors derive from a man aged 60 to 69 with acute or convalescent COVID-19.

The chain has TRBV29-1 and TRBJ1-2, with 9 bases lining up with TRBD1. The CDR3 is 15 residues long. Germline V gene lookup returns CDR1 SQVTM and CDR2 ANQGSEA. With V trimmed by 3 bases and J by 7 bases, 12 bases remained unmatched. CDR3 sequence reads: CSVDPMTGGRGGYTF. The CDR3 DNA reads TGCAGCGTTGATCCCATGACAGGGGGTAGGGGTGGCTACACCTTC.

The V gene is TRBV2, the J gene TRBJ2-7; a weak D match, TRBD1 (6 bases). The germline V and J ends were trimmed by 4 bases and 3 bases, with 10 bases remaining between them. Per germline, CDR1 SNHLY and CDR2 FYNNEI. The CDR3 sequence is 13 residues long. CDR3 in amino acids: CASSVDSYYEQYF. CDR3 DNA sequence: TGTGCCAGCAGTGTGGACAGCTACTACGAGCAGTACTTC.

This clone was seen more than once but under ten times. This chain joins TRBV5-8 and TRBJ2-3, with 11 bases identical to TRBD1. Germline CDR1 and CDR2: SGHTS and YDEGEE. There are 13 residues in the CDR3. Trimming at V came to 8 bases and at J to 3 bases, leaving 2 bases not matched to a gene. CDR3 residues: CARGTGGTDTQYF. The CDR3 nucleotides are TGTGCCAGAGGGACAGGGGGGACAGATACGCAGTATTTT. The whole variable domain, filled in from reference TRBV5-8 and TRBJ2-3, reads EAGVTQSPTHLIKTRGQQATLRCSPISGHTSVYWYQQALGLGLQFLLWYDEGEERNRGNFPPRFSGRQFPNYSSELNVNALELEDSALYLCARGTGGTDTQYFGPGTRLTVL.

This clone turned up a few times. The gene calls are TRBV5-6 and TRBJ2-7; the match to TRBD1 covers 9 bases. Germline CDR1 SGHDT, CDR2 YYEEEE. The ends lost 4 bases at V and 9 bases at J; junction bases unmatched: 14. CDR3 length: 15 amino acids. CDR3: CASSPFDRGVSSQYF. The CDR3 nucleotides read TGTGCCAGCAGCCCATTCGACAGGGGGGTGTCTTCGCAGTACTTC.

V and J are TRBV7-3 and TRBJ2-1; 9 nucleotides agree with TRBD2. J lost 2 bases, V lost 2 bases, and 1 base had no gene match. CDR1 is SGHTA, CDR2 FQGTGA, per germline. This CDR3 is built from 15 residues. The CDR3: CASSLAGGTYNEQFF. The CDR3 DNA reads TGTGCCAGCAGCTTAGCGGGGGGGACCTACAATGAGCAGTTCTTC.

The J gene is TRBJ2-1, the V gene TRBV7-8; weak D call: TRBD2 (7 bases). V lost 1 base to trimming and J lost 6 bases, with 16 bases between them. CDR3 size: 16 residues. In germline, CDR1 is SGHVS, CDR2 FQNEAQ. CDR3 coding DNA: TGTGCCAGCAGCTTAGGAGGCCGGGGGGCCATCAATGAGCAGTTCTTC. Amino acids: CASSLGGRGAINEQFF.

This chain uses TRBV5-6 with TRBJ1-2, with 10 bases lining up with TRBD1. Germline CDR1 is SGHDT and CDR2 is YYEEEE. Trimming cost V 4 bases and J 7 bases; bases outside gene matches: 10. This CDR3 contains 15 residues. As DNA, the CDR3 is TGTGCCAGCAGCCCGGGACCGGGACAGGGGCCTGGCTACACCTTC. This translates into CASSPGPGQGPGYTF.

The chain couples TRBV5-1 to TRBJ1-1; D gene ambiguous. CDR1 and CDR2 from the germline V gene are SGHRS and YFSETQ. V lost 0 bases and J lost 4, with 10 bases in between. The CDR3 runs to 14 residues. CDR3 in amino acids: CASSLGRVSTEAFF. The CDR3 DNA reads TGCGCCAGCAGCTTGGGCCGGGTAAGCACTGAAGCTTTCTTT.

The chain employs TRBV30 and TRBJ2-3; the D gene is possibly TRBD2 (6 bases). CDR1 GTSNPN and CDR2 SVGIG come from the germline V gene (reference sequence). Trimming shortened V by 0 bases and J by 5 bases, and 12 bases separated the two germline ends. CDR3 size: 14 residues. CDR3 in amino acids: CAWSVRGDGDTQYF. In DNA form, the CDR3 reads TGTGCCTGGAGTGTACGCGGGGATGGAGATACGCAGTATTTT.

This clone was seen a few times. The chain links TRBV6-6 to TRBJ1-5; TRBD1 is a possible D gene (6 bases). Germline CDR1 is MNHNY and CDR2 is SVGAGI (reference sequence). The CDR3 has 15 amino acids. The ends were cut back, 5 bases at V and 3 bases at J, with 14 bases in the middle. The CDR3 region has the DNA TGTGCCAGCAGTACCGGACAGCTACACAATCAGCCCCAGCATTTT. This encodes CASSTGQLHNQPQHF.

The chain recombines TRBV5-1 with TRBJ2-1; D possibly corresponds to TRBD2 (6 bases). Germline loops: CDR1 SGHRS, CDR2 YFSETQ. The CDR3 runs 16 residues. Trimming cost V 0 bases and J 3 bases, with 13 bases left between them. The CDR3 sequence is CASSLAGGNDYNEQFF. CDR3 nucleotide sequence: TGCGCCAGCAGCTTGGCCGGAGGGAATGACTACAATGAGCAGTTCTTC.

The V and J genes are TRBV11-2 and TRBJ1-2; D not certain. Trimming took off 5 bases at V and 8 bases at J, with 9 bases between the two ends. The CDR3 loop spans 11 amino acids. Germline CDR1 SGHAT, CDR2 FQNNGV. The CDR3 protein is CASSTRGGYTF. CDR3 DNA: TGTGCCAGCAGCACCCGAGGGGGCTACACCTTC.

The chain employs TRBV6-1 and TRBJ2-5, with TRBD1 identical over 8 bases. This CDR3 is 15 amino acids long. The germline CDR1 and CDR2 sequences are MNHNS and SASEGT. V shed 2 bases, J shed 5 bases, and the junction held 7 bases outside the gene matches. Written as DNA, the CDR3 is TGTGCCAGCAGTGAAACGACAGGGGTTAGCGAGACCCAGTACTTC. Translated: CASSETTGVSETQYF.

This chain connects TRBV28 to TRBJ2-7; perhaps TRBD2 as D (6 bases). Germline CDR1 reads MDHEN; CDR2 reads SYDVKM. Trimming cost V 7 bases and J 4 bases, with 11 bases left between them. This CDR3 has 12 residues. In nucleotides, the CDR3 is TGTGCCAGCACCCCGGGGGAGTACGAGCAGTACTTC. Translation gives CASTPGEYEQYF.

With regard to this clone: The junction differs from germline at one of its ends, possibly a read error. V and J are TRBV19 and TRBJ2-7, with D maybe TRBD1 (5 bases). CDR1 and CDR2 (germline): LNHDA, SQIVND (reference sequence). The CDR3 consists of 12 residues. The DNA of the CDR3 is TGTGCCAGTAGTGGACATGCCTATGAGCAGTACTTC. Translated: CASSGHAYEQYF.

The chain has TRBV7-8 and TRBJ1-2; D unclear. The CDR3 consists of 15 residues. Germline loops: CDR1 SGHVS, CDR2 FQNEAQ. Trimming cost V 1 base and J 0 bases, with 9 bases left between them. CDR3 DNA: TGTGCCAGCAGCTTAGTTGTCTCTCCTAACTATGGCTACACCTTC. Translated, it gives CASSLVVSPNYGYTF.

This chain connects TRBV7-9 to TRBJ2-7, with 9 bases identical to TRBD1. Trimming took 0 bases from V and 2 from J; bases not matched to a gene: 5. Germline V CDR1 and CDR2: SEHNR, FQNEAQ (reference sequence). This CDR3 has 16 amino acids. Here the CDR3 DNA reads TGTGCCAGCAGCTTAGCGCATCGGGACAGGGCCTACGAGCAGTACTTC. It encodes CASSLAHRDRAYEQYF.

This chain joins TRBV5-1 and TRBJ2-1; TRBD2 aligns across 10 bases. J gave up 5 bases and V 4 bases, and 9 bases lay outside the gene matches. There are 16 residues in the CDR3. Germline V gene sequence: CDR1 SGHRS, CDR2 YFSETQ. The CDR3 here is CASSPEAGGPHNEQFF. The CDR3, as DNA: TGCGCCAGCAGCCCCGAAGCGGGGGGGCCCCACAATGAGCAGTTCTTC. Drawing the rest from reference TRBV5-1 and TRBJ2-1, the complete variable domain is KAGVTQTPRYLIKTRGQQVTLSCSPISGHRSVSWYQQTPGQGLQFLFEYFSETQRNKGNFPGRFSGRQFSNSRSEMNVSTLELGDSALYLCASSPEAGGPHNEQFFGPGTRLTVL.